This TCR beta chain was sequenced in a study of blood T cell repertoires in COVID-19. Study background: Collection of acute and convalescent COVID-19 samples took place in the United States, Italy and Spain. T cells, B-cell-depleted T cells, or PBMCs supplied cDNA or gDNA.

In the source study's methods: Amplified reference gene primers provided the basis for estimating nucleated cell counts. Only in-frame clones appear in the TCRdb table, and some are missing; sequencing was by immunoSEQ multiplex PCR. The V and J calls and clone size were taken over from that table, and D and trimming were inferred from the DNA. The data show about 190,000 clones, approximately 90% seen once. Germline lookup yields CDR1 LNHDA and CDR2 SQIVND (reference sequence). The CDR3 is 13 residues long. The germline V and J ends were trimmed by 5 bases and 3 bases, with 9 bases remaining between them.

The sequenced sample consisted of peripheral blood. The TCR was taken from a man in his fifties or sixties with acute or convalescent COVID-19. This rearrangement joins TRBV19 to TRBJ2-3; no clear D. For the CDR3, the DNA is TGTGCCAGTAGTGCCCCACAAACAGATACGCAGTATTTT. It codes for CASSAPQTDTQYF.